This T cell receptor beta chain was sequenced for a study of T cell responses to AZD1222 COVID-19 vaccine. The germline gives CDR1 LGHNA, CDR2 YNFKEQ. The CDR3 loop spans 17 amino acids. V gave up 3 bases and J gave up 7 bases; unmatched junction bases: 11. Overall study results and limits: Vaccine-related CD4 TCRs covered spike, predominating at 160-218 and 743-854.

Here immunoSEQ multiplex PCR was the method, and the copy in TCRdb shows in-frame clones only, minus some. The table records 150,000 to 200,000 clones, around 94% of them present only once. This clone appeared a single time. The antigen is not known. The receptor comes from an adult in good health. The sample in question was peripheral blood, obtained on day 0 of AZD1222 vaccination. The chain uses TRBV4-2 and TRBJ2-1; 11 bases agree with TRBD2. The CDR3 nucleotides read TGTGCCAGCAGCCAGACCCTAGCGGGAGGAAGTGGAAATGAGCAGTTCTTC. Its protein is CASSQTLAGGSGNEQFF.